This TCR delta chain was found in a study of γδ T cells in repeated Plasmodium falciparum infection. The overall study: Donors had four controlled P. falciparum NF54 infections over about 640 days.

Sequencing covered both gamma and delta TCR chains per sample. TCRdb called clones anew from the multiplex PCR reads with CATT. The sample holds around 86,000 delta-chain clones, under 1.5% seen once. This CDR3 has 15 amino acids. From germline, CDR1 is TSWWSYY and CDR2 QGS. To note about this clone: Antigen unknown. A read error is likely here: a far larger clone is one base away. In the same sample, other DNA sequences code for this CDR3.

Flow sorting of PBMC yielded separate Vgamma9/Vdelta2+ and Vdelta2-negative gammadelta T cell populations for bulk repertoire analysis. The study's findings and limits: Repeated controlled infections reportedly drove waves of new clonotype selection in Vdelta2-negative, mostly Vdelta1+, gammadelta repertoires.

Sample: gamma-delta T cells from blood. The receptor's source is a pool of human donors (malaria-infected and uninfected, not separated). V gene TRDV1 combines with J gene TRDJ1, with D perhaps TRDD3 (5 bases). The CDR3 bases are TGTGCCCTTGGGGAACCACCGGGGTGGGACGATAAACTCATCTTT. It codes for CALGEPPGWDDKLIF.